Following are 14 T cell receptor beta chains from one sample sequenced in a study of blood T cell repertoires in COVID-19. The data were produced by immunoSEQ multiplex PCR, yet TCRdb's version contains in-frame clones alone and is incomplete. The repertoire has approximately 290,000 clones, just over 90% of them found once; the top ten carry about 2.2%. Sample: peripheral blood. Source of these receptors: a woman younger than 45 with COVID-19, enrolled during active disease.

The V and J genes are TRBV11-2 and TRBJ2-1, with 9 bases matching TRBD2. Germline CDR1 and CDR2: SGHAT and FQNNGV. The CDR3 is made up of 18 amino acids. The V segment lost 3 bases and the J segment 2 bases; nucleotides outside the gene matches: 11. The CDR3 spells CASSFGSGSGGTYNEQFF. As DNA, the CDR3 is TGTGCCAGCAGCTTTGGTAGCGGTAGCGGGGGCACCTACAATGAGCAGTTCTTC.

The chain uses TRBV28 and TRBJ2-7; no firm D call. Germline CDR1 MDHEN, CDR2 SYDVKM. The CDR3 has 13 amino acids. V was cut by 5 bases and J by 1 base, with 9 bases left in between. CDR3 loop: CASSVTNSYEQYF. The CDR3 nucleotides are TGTGCCAGCAGTGTGACAAATTCCTACGAGCAGTACTTC. Supplemented by reference TRBV28 and TRBJ2-7, the full variable domain reads DVKVTQSSRYLVKRTGEKVFLECVQDMDHENMFWYRQDPGLGLRLIYFSYDVKMKEKGDIPEGYSVSREKKERFSLILESASTNQTSMYLCASSVTNSYEQYFGPGTRLTVT.

The V gene is TRBV27, the J gene TRBJ2-1; the D gene is possibly TRBD1 (6 bases). Germline values: CDR1 MNHEY, CDR2 SMNVEV (reference sequence). The CDR3 extends over 15 amino acids. V lost 5 bases, J lost 2 bases, and 13 bases lay in between. The CDR3, as DNA: TGTGCCAGCAGTGCAGGGGATGGTCCCTACAATGAGCAGTTCTTC. This gives the protein CASSAGDGPYNEQFF.

This chain joins TRBV11-3 and TRBJ1-3; 10 positions agree with TRBD1. The germline CDR1 and CDR2 sequences are SGHNT and YENEEA. The CDR3 is 16 residues long. V lost 5 bases and J lost 0; bases outside the gene matches: 4. As DNA, the CDR3 is TGTGCCAGCAGCGCCGGACAGGGGGTCTCTGGAAACACCATATATTTT. It specifies CASSAGQGVSGNTIYF.

This chain links TRBV19 with TRBJ1-3, with TRBD1 matching over 7 bases. After removal of 9 bases from V and 4 bases from J, the junction contained 9 bases not matched to a gene. The CDR3 is 14 residues long. CDR1 is LNHDA, CDR2 SQIVND, per germline (reference sequence). The CDR3 here is CASRPGTVGNTIYF. As DNA, the CDR3 is TGTGCCAGCCGTCCGGGGACAGTCGGAAACACCATATATTTT.

The chain employs TRBV6-5 and TRBJ1-2, with 7 bases lining up with TRBD1. Trimming took 0 bases from V and 8 from J; bases not matched to a gene: 6. Germline V gene lookup returns CDR1 MNHEY and CDR2 SVGAGI. The CDR3 is 14 amino acids. CDR3 nucleotides: TGTGCCAGCAGTTACTCCACAGGGGTTCAAGGCTACACCTTC. Its protein is CASSYSTGVQGYTF.

The chain combines TRBV18 with TRBJ1-3; 12 nucleotides agree with TRBD1. This CDR3 is built from 15 residues. From germline, CDR1 is KGHSH and CDR2 LQKENI. Unmatched junction bases numbered 3, after V lost 2 bases and J lost 7 bases. The CDR3 DNA reads TGTGCCAGCTCACCAACCGGGACAGGGGGCAACACCATATATTTT. Translation gives CASSPTGTGGNTIYF. The full variable domain, in which reference TRBV18 and TRBJ1-3 provide the parts outside the CDR3, is NAGVMQNPRHLVRRRGQEARLRCSPMKGHSHVYWYRQLPEEGLKFMVYLQKENIIDESGMPKERFSAEFPKEGPSILRIQQVVRGDSAAYFCASSPTGTGGNTIYFGEGSWLTVV.

This clone was seen a single time. The chain employs TRBV28 and TRBJ1-1, with 8 positions matching TRBD1. After removal of 3 bases from V and 6 bases from J, the junction contained 9 bases not matched to a gene. The CDR3 loop spans 15 amino acids. Per germline, CDR1 MDHEN and CDR2 SYDVKM. CDR3 protein: CASSFRTGRIAEAFF. The CDR3 nucleotides read TGTGCCAGCAGTTTCCGGACAGGGAGGATAGCTGAAGCTTTCTTT.

The CDR3 coding sequence is TGTGCCAGCAGCCAAGAACCGTTTCTAGCGGGAAGCACAGATACGCAGTATTTT. Its protein is CASSQEPFLAGSTDTQYF. V gene TRBV3-1 (or the pseudogene TRBV3-2) combines with J gene TRBJ2-3, with 9 nucleotides matching TRBD2. The V and J ends lost 0 bases and 0 bases, in that order; junction bases with no gene match: 7. The CDR3 covers 18 residues. CDR1 is LGHDT and CDR2 is YNNKEL in the germline V gene (reference sequence).

The chain uses TRBV28 and TRBJ2-7; 12 nucleotides align to TRBD2. The CDR3 is 15 amino acids. Germline-derived CDR1 and CDR2 are MDHEN and SYDVKM. J gave up 7 bases and V 6 bases, and 10 bases lay outside the gene matches. The CDR3 DNA is TGTGCCAGCAGGGGGGAGGGACTAGCGGGTGGTGAGCAGTACTTC. It is translated as CASRGEGLAGGEQYF.

The V call is TRBV27, the J call TRBJ1-2; no definite D call. The germline V gene has CDR1 MNHEY and CDR2 SMNVEV (reference sequence). Trimming cost V 5 bases and J 7 bases, with 17 bases left between them. This CDR3 contains 14 residues. The CDR3 nucleotides are TGTGCCAGCAGTGACAATCAACACCCCGGTGGCTACACCTTC. Its protein is CASSDNQHPGGYTF.

The chain joins TRBV28 to TRBJ2-6, with D unclear. V lost 8 bases, J lost 4 bases, and 6 bases lay in between. Germline assignment: CDR1 MDHEN and CDR2 SYDVKM. The CDR3 consists of 12 residues. The CDR3 coding sequence is TGTGCCAGCCTCGAGGGGGCCAACGTCCTGACTTTC. This codes for CASLEGANVLTF.

This chain uses TRBV30 with TRBJ1-4, with D possibly matching TRBD1 (5 bases). The germline V and J ends were trimmed by 0 bases and 7 bases, with 12 bases remaining between them. Germline assignment: CDR1 GTSNPN and CDR2 SVGIG (reference sequence). The CDR3 has 14 residues. Here the CDR3 reads CAWSVHGTREKLFF. CDR3 DNA: TGTGCCTGGAGTGTACATGGGACTCGTGAAAAACTGTTTTTT.

This sequence joins TRBV19 and TRBJ2-1, with 13 bases matching TRBD2. After removal of 2 bases from V and 7 bases from J, the junction contained 8 bases not matched to a gene. Germline V gene sequence: CDR1 LNHDA, CDR2 SQIVND (reference sequence). CDR3 size: 17 residues. CDR3 in amino acids: CASSIRTSGSDWNEQFF. CDR3 sequence (DNA): TGTGCCAGTAGTATAAGGACTAGCGGGAGTGATTGGAATGAGCAGTTCTTC.